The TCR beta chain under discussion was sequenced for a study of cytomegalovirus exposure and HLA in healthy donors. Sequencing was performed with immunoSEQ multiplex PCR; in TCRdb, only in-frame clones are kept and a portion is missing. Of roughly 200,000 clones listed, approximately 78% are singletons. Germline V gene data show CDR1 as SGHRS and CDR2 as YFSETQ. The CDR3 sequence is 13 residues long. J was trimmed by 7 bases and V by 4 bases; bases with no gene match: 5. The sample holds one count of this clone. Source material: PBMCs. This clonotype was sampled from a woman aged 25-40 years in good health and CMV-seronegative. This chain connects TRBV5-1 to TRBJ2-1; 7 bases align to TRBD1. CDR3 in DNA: TGCGCCAGCAGCCCCGACAGGGTAAATGAGCAGTTCTTC. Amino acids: CASSPDRVNEQFF.